These T cell receptor beta chains were read from a single sample in a study of blood T cell repertoires in COVID-19. Using immunoSEQ multiplex PCR, the repertoire was profiled, and TCRdb retains in-frame clones only, with some absent. The table lists roughly 250,000 clones, 87% of them singletons. Sequencing used peripheral blood. All receptors derive from a man aged 60 to 69 who had recovered from COVID-19. CDR3s include the opening cysteine and the closing phenylalanine or tryptophan. A D gene is named only where the DNA matches it firmly. Clone size is stated in some rows and not others, as once, few, many or a class when expanded.

v_gene	abundance	j_gene	d_gene	CDR3aa	CDR3nt
TRBV25-1	-	TRBJ1-4	TRBD1	CASSEGQNRNEKLFF	TGTGCCAGCAGTGAGGGACAGAACCGGAATGAAAAACTGTTTTTT
TRBV9	-	TRBJ1-3	-	CASSVGNRASGNTIYF	TGTGCCAGCAGCGTAGGGAACAGGGCGTCTGGAAACACCATATATTTT
TRBV4-1	-	TRBJ1-4	TRBD1	CASSQDDRVGEKLFF	TGCGCCAGCAGCCAGGATGACAGGGTGGGAGAAAAACTGTTTTTT
TRBV2	-	TRBJ2-5	-	CASKKFGSRGETQYF	TGTGCCAGCAAAAAGTTTGGGAGCCGGGGAGAGACCCAGTACTTC
TRBV27	-	TRBJ1-1	TRBD1	CASTLRQGVTEAFF	TGTGCCAGCACCCTGAGGCAGGGGGTCACTGAAGCTTTCTTT
TRBV30	-	TRBJ1-6	TRBD1	CAWSVRTGGYSPLHF	TGTGCCTGGAGTGTAAGGACAGGGGGCTATTCACCCCTCCACTTT
TRBV5-5	-	TRBJ2-2	TRBD2	CASSQSGSGGAFVTGELFF	TGTGCCAGCAGCCAGAGTGGTAGCGGGGGGGCCTTCGTCACCGGGGAGCTGTTTTTT
TRBV5-4	-	TRBJ1-3	TRBD1	CASSRQGNGNTIYF	TGTGCCAGCAGCCGACAGGGGAATGGAAACACCATATATTTT
TRBV24-1	-	TRBJ2-3	-	CATSDGTDTQYF	TGTGCCACCAGTGACGGCACAGATACGCAGTATTTT
TRBV5-6	-	TRBJ2-1	-	CASSSLSSRGFF	TGTGCCAGCAGCTCATTGTCCAGCCGAGGGTTCTTC
TRBV5-1	-	TRBJ2-7	TRBD1	CASSSSDRATYEQYF	TGCGCCAGCAGCTCCTCGGACAGGGCCACCTACGAGCAGTACTTC
TRBV21-1	-	TRBJ1-5	-	CASSRRTRQGHQPQHF	TGTGCCAGCAGTAGAAGAACCCGACAGGGGCATCAGCCCCAGCATTTT
TRBV3-1/TRBV3-2	-	TRBJ2-2	-	CASSFRTVLGTGELFF	TGTGCCAGCAGCTTCCGGACTGTCCTGGGCACCGGGGAGCTGTTTTTT
TRBV3-1/TRBV3-2	-	TRBJ1-2	-	CASSPPTNYGYTF	TGTGCCAGCAGCCCGCCTACTAACTATGGCTACACCTTC
TRBV28	-	TRBJ1-4	-	CASGRSGEKLFF	TGTGCCAGTGGTCGGAGCGGGGAAAAACTGTTTTTT
TRBV28	-	TRBJ1-5	-	CAITGGGNQPQHF	TGTGCCATTACGGGCGGGGGAAATCAGCCCCAGCATTTT
TRBV24-1	-	TRBJ2-1	TRBD2	CATSDQTSGGAPFGKSEQFF	TGTGCCACCAGTGACCAAACTAGCGGGGGGGCCCCATTTGGGAAGTCTGAGCAGTTCTTC
TRBV12-3/TRBV12-4	few	TRBJ1-4	-	CASSSGVSEKLFF	TGTGCCAGCAGCTCAGGGGTTAGCGAAAAACTGTTTTTT
TRBV30	-	TRBJ1-1	-	CAWSRTDRGGTEAFF	TGTGCCTGGAGTCGCACCGACAGAGGGGGAACTGAAGCTTTCTTT
TRBV5-1	-	TRBJ2-2	TRBD2	CASSSRLADNTGELFF	TGCGCCAGCAGCTCCCGACTAGCGGATAACACCGGGGAGCTGTTTTTT
TRBV24-1	-	TRBJ1-2	-	CATSDAGRLYGYTF	TGTGCCACCAGTGATGCCGGGAGGCTTTATGGCTACACCTTC
TRBV7-2	-	TRBJ1-2	-	CASSLAQGSTAGYTF	TGTGCCAGCAGCTTAGCGCAGGGATCTACCGCTGGCTACACCTTC